This TCR beta chain stems from a study of blood T cell repertoires in COVID-19. Across the study: Acute and convalescent COVID-19 specimens originated in the United States, Italy and Spain. Sources were T cells, B-cell-depleted T cells, or PBMCs; the material itself was cDNA or gDNA.

Authors' methods: Quantification of nucleated cells was approximated via reference gene primer amplification. This table comes from immunoSEQ multiplex PCR, and its TCRdb copy is limited to in-frame clones, with some not included. That table is the source of V, J and clone size, and D and trimming were worked out from the DNA. The sample consists of about 180,000 clones, roughly 77% of them appearing once. This CDR3 region has 13 residues. Germline CDR1 and CDR2: MRHNA and SNTAGT. V shed 6 bases and J shed 5 bases, with 11 bases lying between them. This chain joins TRBV6-4 and TRBJ2-1; possible D gene TRBD1, 6 bases. The specimen sequenced was peripheral blood. This sequence originates from a man between 70 and 80 years old with active or convalescent COVID-19. CDR3 amino acids: CASSLQGDNEQFF. The CDR3 DNA sequence: TGTGCCAGCAGCTTACAGGGAGACAATGAGCAGTTCTTC.